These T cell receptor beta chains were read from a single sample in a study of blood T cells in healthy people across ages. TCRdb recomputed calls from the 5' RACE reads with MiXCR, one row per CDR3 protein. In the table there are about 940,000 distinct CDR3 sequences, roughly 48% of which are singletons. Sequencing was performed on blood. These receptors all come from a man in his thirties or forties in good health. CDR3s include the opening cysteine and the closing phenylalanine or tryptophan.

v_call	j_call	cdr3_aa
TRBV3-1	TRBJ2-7	CTSSQGGSGASYEQYF
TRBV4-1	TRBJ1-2	CASSQSPGATYGYTF
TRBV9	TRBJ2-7	CASSVGVETGRYEQYF
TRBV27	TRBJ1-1	CASSFRGLVTEAFF
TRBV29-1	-	CSVVVAGVLNEQYF
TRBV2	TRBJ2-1	CASIEGGKETQFF
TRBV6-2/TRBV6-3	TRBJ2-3	CASTGGEADTQYF
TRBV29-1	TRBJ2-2	CSVEAGSGELFF
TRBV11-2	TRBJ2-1	CASSSRGGISISQDYNEQFF
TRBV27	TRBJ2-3	CASSFSGYRTDTQYF
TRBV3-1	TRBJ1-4	CASSQHVEGTNEKLFF
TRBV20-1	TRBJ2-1	CSARDWGTLNGEQFF
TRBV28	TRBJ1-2	CASKRQAYGYTF
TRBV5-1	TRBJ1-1	CASKPSPEDTEAFF
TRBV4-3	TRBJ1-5	CASSPQGGEPQHF
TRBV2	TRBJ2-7	CASVDRAAYEQYF
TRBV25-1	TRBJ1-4	CASSLTGGNEKLFF
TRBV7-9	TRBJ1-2	CASSLGTGHYGYTF
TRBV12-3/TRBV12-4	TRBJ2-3	CASSLALARSDTQYF
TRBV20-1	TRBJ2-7	CSARGEAASYEQYF
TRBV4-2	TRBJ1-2	CASSQGDTRTNYGYTF
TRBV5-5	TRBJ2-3	CASSGTAPDTQYF
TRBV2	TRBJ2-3	CASSADRITDTQYF
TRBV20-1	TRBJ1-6	CSARDIQGEEYNSPLHF
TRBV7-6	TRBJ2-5	CACSSPGDGSQETQYF
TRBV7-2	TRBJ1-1	CASSSTVSTEAFF
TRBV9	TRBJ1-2	CASSVVAYGYTF
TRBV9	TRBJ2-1	CASSVEGAAYNEQFF
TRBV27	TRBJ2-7	CASSLSRRGGSYEQYF
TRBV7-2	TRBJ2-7	CASSHLTEASYEQYF
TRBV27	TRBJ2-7	CASSLGGQVGSYEQYF
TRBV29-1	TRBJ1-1	CSANRGSGNTEAFF
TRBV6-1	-	CASSARRETGAGYEQYF
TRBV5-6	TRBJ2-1	CASSFRVEQFF
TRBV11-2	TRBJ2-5	CASSPTGGYEETQYF
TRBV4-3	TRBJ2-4	CASSHLPPGGEQYF
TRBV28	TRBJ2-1	CATRVGRDNEQFF
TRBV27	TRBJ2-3	CASSPSGTSGVLKGTQYF
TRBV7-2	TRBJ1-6	CASSLEQGSRSPLHF
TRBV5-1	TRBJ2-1	CASSLARGRFFDEQFF
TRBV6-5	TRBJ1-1	CASSYFGDWAEAFF
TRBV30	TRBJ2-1	CAWSQINEQFF
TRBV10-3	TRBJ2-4	CASSAPGGLVKNIQYF
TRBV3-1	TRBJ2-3	CASSQEVLVTDTQYF
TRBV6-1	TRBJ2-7	CASSEGTSGGLSYEQYF
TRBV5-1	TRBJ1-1	CASSTDGRTNTEAFF
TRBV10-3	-	CAIRTGQEETQFF
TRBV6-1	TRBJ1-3	CASSEGGFGNTIYF